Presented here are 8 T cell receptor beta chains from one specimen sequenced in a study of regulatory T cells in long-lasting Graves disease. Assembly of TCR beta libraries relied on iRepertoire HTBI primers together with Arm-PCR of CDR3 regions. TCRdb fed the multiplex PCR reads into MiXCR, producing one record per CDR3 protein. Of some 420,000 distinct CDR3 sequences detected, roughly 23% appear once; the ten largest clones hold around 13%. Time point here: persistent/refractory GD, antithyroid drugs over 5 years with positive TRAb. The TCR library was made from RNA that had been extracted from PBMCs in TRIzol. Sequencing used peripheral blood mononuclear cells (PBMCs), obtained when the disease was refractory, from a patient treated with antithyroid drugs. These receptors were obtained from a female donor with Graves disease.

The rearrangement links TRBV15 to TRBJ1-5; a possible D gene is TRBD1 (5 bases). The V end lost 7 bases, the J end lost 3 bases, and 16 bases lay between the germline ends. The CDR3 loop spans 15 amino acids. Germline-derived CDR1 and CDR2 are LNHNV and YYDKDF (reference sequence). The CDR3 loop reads CATNPDGTDNQPQHF. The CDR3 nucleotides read TGTGCCACCAATCCAGATGGGACCGACAATCAGCCCCAGCATTTT.

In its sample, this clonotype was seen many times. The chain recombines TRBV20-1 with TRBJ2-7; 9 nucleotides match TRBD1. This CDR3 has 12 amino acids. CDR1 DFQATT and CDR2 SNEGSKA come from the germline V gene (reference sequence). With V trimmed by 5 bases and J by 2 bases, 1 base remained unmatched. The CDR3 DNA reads TGCAGTGCTGGACAGGGGCCCTACGAGCAGTACTTC. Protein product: CSAGQGPYEQYF.

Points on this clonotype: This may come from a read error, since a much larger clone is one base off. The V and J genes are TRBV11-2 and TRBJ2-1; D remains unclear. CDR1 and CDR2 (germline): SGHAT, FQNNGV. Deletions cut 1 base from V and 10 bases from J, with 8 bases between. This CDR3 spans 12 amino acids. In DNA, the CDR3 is TGTGCCAGCAGCTTAGTTCGGCTCGAGCAGTTCTTC. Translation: CASSLVRLEQFF.

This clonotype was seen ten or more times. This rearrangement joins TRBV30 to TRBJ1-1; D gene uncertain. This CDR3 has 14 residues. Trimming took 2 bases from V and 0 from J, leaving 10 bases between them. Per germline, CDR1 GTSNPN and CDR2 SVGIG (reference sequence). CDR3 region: CAWSLRGMNTEAFF. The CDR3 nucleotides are TGTGCCTGGAGTCTCCGCGGCATGAACACTGAAGCTTTCTTT.

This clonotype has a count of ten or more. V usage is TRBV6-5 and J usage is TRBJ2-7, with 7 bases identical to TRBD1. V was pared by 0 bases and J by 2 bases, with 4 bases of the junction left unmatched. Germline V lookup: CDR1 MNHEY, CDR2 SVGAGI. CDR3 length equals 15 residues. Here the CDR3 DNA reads TGTGCCAGCAGTTACTCCCAACAGGGGCCCTACGAGCAGTACTTC. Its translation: CASSYSQQGPYEQYF.

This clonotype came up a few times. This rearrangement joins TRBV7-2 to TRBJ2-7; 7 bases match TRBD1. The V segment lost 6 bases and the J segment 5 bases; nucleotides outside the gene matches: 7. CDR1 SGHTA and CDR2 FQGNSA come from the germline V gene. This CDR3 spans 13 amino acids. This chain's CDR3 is CASSSTGSNEQYF. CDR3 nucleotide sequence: TGTGCCAGCAGTTCGACAGGGTCCAACGAGCAGTACTTC.

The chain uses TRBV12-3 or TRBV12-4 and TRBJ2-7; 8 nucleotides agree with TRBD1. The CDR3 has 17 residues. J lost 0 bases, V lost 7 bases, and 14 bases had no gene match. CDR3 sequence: CASNPTGATPSSYEQYF. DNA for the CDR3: TGTGCCAGCAACCCGACAGGGGCGACCCCGAGCTCCTACGAGCAGTACTTC.

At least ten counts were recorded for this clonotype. The CDR3 sequence: CSVEGTGGEYEQYF. Written as DNA, the CDR3 is TGCAGCGTAGAGGGGACAGGGGGCGAATACGAGCAGTACTTC. The chain combines TRBV29-1 with TRBJ2-7; 12 bases agree with TRBD1. This CDR3 comprises 14 residues. J was trimmed by 4 bases and V by 6 bases; bases with no gene match: 7. Germline CDR1 SQVTM, CDR2 ANQGSEA.